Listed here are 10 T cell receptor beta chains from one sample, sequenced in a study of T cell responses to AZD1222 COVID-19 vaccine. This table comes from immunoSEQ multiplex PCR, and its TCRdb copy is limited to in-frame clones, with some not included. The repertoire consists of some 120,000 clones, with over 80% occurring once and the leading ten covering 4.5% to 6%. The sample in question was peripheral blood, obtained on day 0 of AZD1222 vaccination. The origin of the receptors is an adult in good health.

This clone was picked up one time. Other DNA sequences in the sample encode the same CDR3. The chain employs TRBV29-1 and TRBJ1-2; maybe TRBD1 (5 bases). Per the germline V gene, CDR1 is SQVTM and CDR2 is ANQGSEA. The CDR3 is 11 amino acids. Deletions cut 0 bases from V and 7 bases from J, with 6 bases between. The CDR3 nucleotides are TGCAGCGTTGAAGAGGGGGGTGGCTACACCTTC. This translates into CSVEEGGGYTF.

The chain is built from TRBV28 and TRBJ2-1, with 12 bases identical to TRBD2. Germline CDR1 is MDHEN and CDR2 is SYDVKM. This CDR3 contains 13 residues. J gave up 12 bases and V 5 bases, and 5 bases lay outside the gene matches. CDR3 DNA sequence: TGTGCCAGCAGTCTAGCGGGAGGGGGAGGGCAGTTCTTC. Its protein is CASSLAGGGGQFF.

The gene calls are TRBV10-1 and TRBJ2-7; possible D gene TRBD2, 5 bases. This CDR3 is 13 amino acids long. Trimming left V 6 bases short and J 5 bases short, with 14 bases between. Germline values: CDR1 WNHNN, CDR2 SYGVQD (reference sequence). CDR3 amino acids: CASSSGGVNEQYF. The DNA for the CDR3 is TGCGCCAGCAGCAGCGGTGGGGTTAACGAGCAGTACTTC.

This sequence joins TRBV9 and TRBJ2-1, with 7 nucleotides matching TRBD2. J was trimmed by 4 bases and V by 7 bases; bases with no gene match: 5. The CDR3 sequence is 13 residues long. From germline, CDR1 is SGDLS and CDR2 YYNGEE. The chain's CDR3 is CASGTSAYNEQFF. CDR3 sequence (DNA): TGTGCCAGCGGAACTAGCGCATACAATGAGCAGTTCTTC.

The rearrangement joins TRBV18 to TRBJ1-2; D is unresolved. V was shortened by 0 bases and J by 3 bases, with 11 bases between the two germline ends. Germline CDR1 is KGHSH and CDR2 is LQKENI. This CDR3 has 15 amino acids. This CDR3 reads CASSPPSADYYGYTF. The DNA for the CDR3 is TGTGCCAGCTCACCACCTTCCGCGGATTACTATGGCTACACCTTC.

CDR3 in DNA: TGTGCCAGCAGTTTCAGCGGAGGGGAGACCCAGTACTTC. As protein: CASSFSGGETQYF. V and J are TRBV27 and TRBJ2-5; maybe TRBD2 (6 bases). Germline V lookup: CDR1 MNHEY, CDR2 SMNVEV (reference sequence). This CDR3 comprises 13 residues. V was trimmed by 3 bases and J by 5 bases, leaving 10 bases between them.

CDR3 in DNA: TGTGCCAGCAGTTTACGCGGGAGGGCCCGTAAAGAGCAGTACTTC. Translating it yields CASSLRGRARKEQYF. The V call is TRBV28, the J call TRBJ2-7; 9 bases fit TRBD2. The CDR3 loop spans 15 amino acids. Unmatched junction bases numbered 9, after V lost 2 bases and J lost 7 bases. Per germline, CDR1 MDHEN and CDR2 SYDVKM.

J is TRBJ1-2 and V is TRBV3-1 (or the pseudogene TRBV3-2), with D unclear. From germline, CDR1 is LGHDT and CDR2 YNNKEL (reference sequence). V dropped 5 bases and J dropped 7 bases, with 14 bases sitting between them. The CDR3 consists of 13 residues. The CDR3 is CASSSADTAGYTF. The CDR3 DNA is TGTGCCAGCAGCTCCGCCGACACGGCTGGCTACACCTTC.

In DNA form, the CDR3 reads TGTGCCAGCAGTGATACGACAGGGAGAGGTATCGGTGGCTACACCTTC. It specifies CASSDTTGRGIGGYTF. The chain joins TRBV2 to TRBJ1-2; 7 bases are a match to TRBD1. The CDR3 covers 16 residues. The germline gives CDR1 SNHLY, CDR2 FYNNEI. V was pared by 3 bases and J by 7 bases, with 14 bases of the junction left unmatched.

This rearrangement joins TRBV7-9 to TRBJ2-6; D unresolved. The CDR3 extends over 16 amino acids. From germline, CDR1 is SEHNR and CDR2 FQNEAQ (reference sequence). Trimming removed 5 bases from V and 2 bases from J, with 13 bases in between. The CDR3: CASSPRSVPGANVLTF. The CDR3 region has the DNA TGTGCCAGCAGCCCTAGGAGTGTCCCTGGGGCCAACGTCCTGACTTTC.